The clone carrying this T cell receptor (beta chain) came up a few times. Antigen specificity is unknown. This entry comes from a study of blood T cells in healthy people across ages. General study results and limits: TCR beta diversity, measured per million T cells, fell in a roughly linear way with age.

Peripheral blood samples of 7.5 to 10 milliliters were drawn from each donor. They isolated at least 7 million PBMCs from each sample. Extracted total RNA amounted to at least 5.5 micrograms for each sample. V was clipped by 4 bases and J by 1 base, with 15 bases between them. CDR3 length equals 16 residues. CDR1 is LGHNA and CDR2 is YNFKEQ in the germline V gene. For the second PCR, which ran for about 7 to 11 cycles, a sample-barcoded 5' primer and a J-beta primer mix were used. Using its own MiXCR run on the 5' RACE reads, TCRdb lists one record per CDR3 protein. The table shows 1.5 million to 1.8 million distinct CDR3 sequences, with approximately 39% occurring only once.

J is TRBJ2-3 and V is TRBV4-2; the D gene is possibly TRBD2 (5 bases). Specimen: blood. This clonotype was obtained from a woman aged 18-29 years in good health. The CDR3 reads CASSPEAPPRTDTQYF. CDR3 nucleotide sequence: TGTGCCAGCAGCCCGGAGGCTCCGCCACGCACAGATACGCAGTATTTT.